The clone carrying this T cell receptor (beta chain) was detected only a few times. Its specificity is not known. This CDR3 is built from 14 residues. Germline values: CDR1 MNHEY, CDR2 SVGEGT. Deletions cut 4 bases from V and 3 bases from J, with 13 bases between. This sample was taken from a study of T-cell memory formation after mild COVID-19. About the research overall: TCR clusters were largely donor specific.

Overall study findings and caveats: Pre-infection memory harbored some responding clones, suggesting cross-reactive memory joined. Specificity for SARS-CoV-2 was not confirmed among the second-wave clones peaking on day 37.

From 5'RACE with constant-segment primers came TCR alpha and TCR beta cDNA libraries that carried sample barcodes and UMIs. TCRdb recomputed calls from the 5' RACE reads with MiXCR, one row per CDR3 protein. The profile covers some 300,000 distinct CDR3 sequences, with roughly a fifth appearing a single time and around a fifth taken by the ten largest. This sequence joins TRBV6-2 or TRBV6-3 and TRBJ2-7, with TRBD2 as a possible D gene (6 bases). The receptor comes from a man younger than 35 who had mild COVID-19 (a few samples of this study predate the infection). Cell type and time point are not known. Sequenced: PBMCs or a T cell subset sorted from them (not recorded which). The CDR3 region has the DNA TGTGCCAGCAGTTCGGAGCGGGCGAGCTACGAGCAGTACTTC. Translated: CASSSERASYEQYF.